This T cell receptor (beta chain) originates from a study of T cell responses to AZD1222 COVID-19 vaccine. TCRdb's copy holds only in-frame clones and misses some; the assay was immunoSEQ multiplex PCR. The sample includes about 120,000 clones, roughly 90% of them seen just once. Study-wide results and limits: At baseline, seropositivity was found in only six or seven AZD1222 recipients. At 160-218 and 743-854, vaccine-associated CD4 TCRs were dominant, and they spanned spike. Scientists sampled the repertoires only once the peak T cell response had passed.

As regards this clone: The target antigen is unknown.

This CDR3 has 19 amino acids. The V and J ends lost 2 bases and 1 base respectively, with 23 bases between them. Per the germline V gene, CDR1 is SGHAT and CDR2 is FQNNGV. The V call is TRBV11-2, the J call TRBJ1-1; D unresolved. Source: peripheral blood, taken on day 0 of AZD1222 vaccination. The sequence was obtained from an adult in good health. CDR3 in DNA: TGTGCCAGCAGCTTATGGCAGAGTGGCTTTTTGGCCCCGAACACTGAAGCTTTCTTT. Encoded protein: CASSLWQSGFLAPNTEAFF.